This TCR beta chain was retrieved from a study of blood T cell repertoires in COVID-19. Study overall: Samples of COVID-19 (acute and convalescent) were obtained from the United States, Italy and Spain.

After removal of 2 bases from V and 1 base from J, the junction contained 9 bases not matched to a gene. The CDR3 runs to 17 residues. CDR1 is KGHSH, CDR2 LQKENI, per germline. In the original workflow: Counts of nucleated cells, estimated from reference gene primer amplification, were obtained. Using immunoSEQ multiplex PCR, the repertoire was profiled, and TCRdb retains in-frame clones only, with some absent. Clone size and the V and J calls come from that table; the DNA yielded D and trimming. The sample carries roughly 70,000 clones, 80% to 95% recorded once. The receptor was derived from a human donor in a cohort sampled during active COVID-19. The gene calls are TRBV18 and TRBJ1-1, with TRBD1 matching over 8 bases. Specimen: peripheral blood. The DNA of the CDR3 is TGTGCCAGCTCACCAGGTCATCAGGGGGCGGGGAACACTGAAGCTTTCTTT. Translating gives CASSPGHQGAGNTEAFF.